This entry lists 24 T cell receptor beta chains sequenced from one sample in a study of T cell responses to AZD1222 COVID-19 vaccine. Assay used: immunoSEQ multiplex PCR; TCRdb lists only in-frame clones, some missing. The sample carries around 130,000 clones, 86% recorded once. Sequences were derived from peripheral blood, sampled on day 0 of AZD1222 vaccination. Source of these receptors: an adult in good health.

This sequence joins TRBV7-3 and TRBJ2-5, with TRBD2 matching 14 bases. This CDR3 has 15 amino acids. The ends lost 3 bases at V and 3 bases at J; junction bases unmatched: 0. Germline lookup yields CDR1 SGHTA and CDR2 FQGTGA. CDR3 loop: CASSLTSGGEETQYF. CDR3 sequence (DNA): TGTGCCAGCAGCTTGACTAGCGGGGGGGAAGAGACCCAGTACTTC.

V is TRBV7-9 and J is TRBJ1-2; the D gene is possibly TRBD1 (5 bases). CDR1 is SEHNR and CDR2 is FQNEAQ in the germline V gene (reference sequence). Trimming cost V 5 bases and J 0 bases, with 13 bases left between them. The CDR3 has 15 amino acids. This chain's CDR3 is CASSDQGEPNYGYTF. CDR3 bases: TGTGCCAGCAGCGATCAGGGAGAGCCTAACTATGGCTACACCTTC.

This clone was picked up one time. The chain employs TRBV4-3 and TRBJ1-5; D is possibly TRBD1 (5 bases). With 4 bases removed from V and 0 bases from J, the gap between germline ends came to 10 bases. The CDR3 consists of 15 residues. The germline V gene encodes CDR1 LGHNA and CDR2 YSLEER. Written as DNA, the CDR3 is TGCGCCAGCAGCCCAGCGCAGGGTAGCAATCAGCCCCAGCATTTT. Translating gives CASSPAQGSNQPQHF.

With respect to this clone: With a much larger clone just one base away, this may be a read error. Other DNA sequences in this specimen translate into the identical CDR3. The CDR3 is CASSLDRGSGNTIYF. The CDR3 DNA reads as TGCGCCAGCAGCTTGGACAGGGGATCTGGAAACACCATATATTTT. The chain has TRBV5-1 and TRBJ1-3; the match to TRBD1 covers 7 bases. In germline, CDR1 is SGHRS, CDR2 YFSETQ. V lost 0 bases to trimming and J lost 1 base; unmatched junction nucleotides: 1. This CDR3 comprises 15 residues.

This chain links TRBV9 with TRBJ1-1; 10 nucleotides agree with TRBD1. J gave up 4 bases and V 4 bases, and 10 bases lay outside the gene matches. The CDR3 contains 16 residues. CDR1 is SGDLS and CDR2 is YYNGEE in the germline V gene. The CDR3 protein is CASSTTDRGRSTEAFF. DNA of the CDR3: TGTGCCAGCAGCACGACAGACAGGGGGCGAAGCACTGAAGCTTTCTTT.

The CDR3 bases are TGCGCCAGCAGCCAAGATCGCCAGAACACTGAAGCTTTCTTT. Protein product: CASSQDRQNTEAFF. The chain uses TRBV4-1 and TRBJ1-1; D not resolved. Germline loops: CDR1 MGHRA, CDR2 YSYEKL. This CDR3 contains 14 residues. The ends were cut back, 0 bases at V and 1 base at J, with 6 bases in the middle.

The CDR3 spells CASSPQPNTEAFF. The CDR3 DNA reads as TGTGCCAGCAGCCCTCAGCCGAACACTGAAGCTTTCTTT. The chain carries TRBV3-1 (or the pseudogene TRBV3-2) and TRBJ1-1; unclear D gene. With 4 bases removed from V and 1 base from J, the gap between germline ends came to 7 bases. The CDR3 is 13 residues long. Germline V gene lookup returns CDR1 LGHDT and CDR2 YNNKEL (reference sequence).

The chain uses TRBV7-2 and TRBJ2-7; D remains unclear. This CDR3 is built from 13 residues. CDR1 is SGHTA and CDR2 is FQGNSA in the germline V gene. With 1 base removed from V and 6 bases from J, the gap between germline ends came to 10 bases. CDR3 bases: TGTGCCAGCAGCTTAGGTTTGGGTGGCGAGCAGTACTTC. It encodes CASSLGLGGEQYF.

The chain recombines TRBV19 with TRBJ2-3, with 9 nucleotides matching TRBD1. The CDR3 spans 17 residues. Germline loops: CDR1 LNHDA, CDR2 SQIVND (reference sequence). J gave up 4 bases and V 3 bases, and 11 bases lay outside the gene matches. CDR3 loop: CASSIDGTGWSADTQYF. The DNA for the CDR3 is TGTGCCAGTAGTATTGACGGGACAGGGTGGAGCGCAGATACGCAGTATTTT.

CDR3 sequence: CASSLDLGQGGYTF. The CDR3 DNA follows: TGTGCCAGCAGCTTAGACCTGGGCCAGGGCGGCTACACCTTC. This chain connects TRBV7-2 to TRBJ1-2; possible D gene TRBD1, 5 bases. This CDR3 region has 14 residues. Trimming took 1 base from V and 8 from J, leaving 14 bases between them. Germline CDR1 is SGHTA and CDR2 is FQGNSA. Drawing the rest from reference TRBV7-2 and TRBJ1-2, the complete variable domain is GAGVSQSPSNKVTEKGKDVELRCDPISGHTALYWYRQSLGQGLEFLIYFQGNSAPDKSGLPSDRFSAERTGGSVSTLTIQRTQQEDSAVYLCASSLDLGQGGYTFGSGTRLTVV.

As DNA, the CDR3 is TGTGCCAGCAGCTTGCTAGCGGGAGGTAGAGAGACCCAGTACTTC. Translating gives CASSLLAGGRETQYF. The chain links TRBV5-6 to TRBJ2-5, with 11 bases matching TRBD2. V was pared by 1 base and J by 4 bases, with 3 bases of the junction left unmatched. CDR3 length equals 15 residues. Germline CDR1 reads SGHDT; CDR2 reads YYEEEE.

This chain links TRBV25-1 with TRBJ1-1; TRBD1 agrees at 7 bases. The CDR3 has 17 residues. Trimming at V came to 3 bases and at J to 2 bases, leaving 12 bases not matched to a gene. CDR1 is MGHDK, CDR2 SYGVNS, per germline. CDR3 in amino acids: CASSDIRTGVRNTEAFF. DNA for the CDR3: TGTGCCAGCAGTGATATCCGGACAGGAGTGAGAAACACTGAAGCTTTCTTT.

This clone was counted only a few times. This chain uses TRBV11-2 with TRBJ2-2; a possible D gene is TRBD2 (6 bases). The CDR3 loop spans 14 amino acids. The V gene's germline CDR1 is SGHAT and CDR2 FQNNGV. V lost 2 bases and J 6 bases, leaving 10 bases between the germline ends. The CDR3 reads CASSLQEGSGELFF. For the CDR3, the DNA is TGTGCCAGCAGCTTACAGGAGGGTTCCGGGGAGCTGTTTTTT. Variable domain in full (rest from reference TRBV11-2 and TRBJ2-2): EAGVAQSPRYKIIEKRQSVAFWCNPISGHATLYWYQQILGQGPKLLIQFQNNGVVDDSQLPKDRFSAERLKGVDSTLKIQPAKLEDSAVYLCASSLQEGSGELFFGEGSRLTVL.

The CDR3 nucleotides are TGTGCCAGCAGGAGGACAGGGGGAAATGAGCAGTTCTTC. Its translation: CASRRTGGNEQFF. The chain employs TRBV3-1 (or the pseudogene TRBV3-2) and TRBJ2-1, with TRBD1 identical over 10 bases. Unmatched junction bases numbered 3, after V lost 6 bases and J lost 7 bases. The CDR3 extends over 13 amino acids. Germline V lookup: CDR1 LGHDT, CDR2 YNNKEL (reference sequence).

The chain carries TRBV4-1 and TRBJ2-7; D possibly uses TRBD1 or TRBD2 (5 bases each). The CDR3 extends over 16 amino acids. The germline CDR1 and CDR2 sequences are MGHRA and YSYEKL. V was cut by 3 bases and J by 1 base, with 16 bases left in between. CDR3 nucleotides: TGCGCCAGCAGCCAGGGTCCCGGGACGCCATCCTACGAGCAGTACTTC. Translating gives CASSQGPGTPSYEQYF.

The rearrangement joins TRBV6-5 to TRBJ1-1; 9 nucleotides match TRBD1. The length of the CDR3 is 12 residues. The trim removed 5 bases at V and 12 bases at J, leaving 7 bases unmatched. CDR1 MNHEY and CDR2 SVGAGI come from the germline V gene. CDR3 nucleotide sequence: TGTGCCAGCAGTCGCAGGACAGGGGAAACTTTCTTT. Its translation is CASSRRTGETFF.

J is TRBJ2-3 and V is TRBV7-9, with 10 bases lining up with TRBD1. The V segment lost 5 bases and the J segment 4 bases; nucleotides outside the gene matches: 3. The CDR3 sequence is 14 residues long. Germline CDR1 is SEHNR and CDR2 is FQNEAQ (reference sequence). CDR3 protein: CASSPGQGADTQYF. In nucleotides, the CDR3 is TGTGCCAGCAGCCCCGGACAGGGGGCAGATACGCAGTATTTT.

This rearrangement joins TRBV11-3 to TRBJ2-7; 8 bases map to TRBD1. Trimming removed 5 bases from V and 5 bases from J; junction bases left unmatched: 5. CDR1 is SGHNT, CDR2 YENEEA, per germline. The CDR3 consists of 13 residues. The CDR3 spells CASSGDRRDEQYF. CDR3 DNA sequence: TGTGCCAGCAGCGGGGACAGGAGAGACGAGCAGTACTTC.

CDR3 amino acids: CATSEVGYHNEQFF. The CDR3 nucleotides are TGTGCCACCAGTGAGGTAGGCTACCACAATGAGCAGTTCTTC. The V call is TRBV24-1, the J call TRBJ2-1; D uncertain. Trimming removed 4 bases at V and 5 bases at J, with 11 bases between. This CDR3 comprises 14 residues. The germline gives CDR1 KGHDR, CDR2 SFDVKD.

The chain links TRBV18 to TRBJ1-1; the match to TRBD1 covers 8 bases. Germline V lookup: CDR1 KGHSH, CDR2 LQKENI. The CDR3 runs to 14 residues. Trimming took 1 base from V and 6 from J; bases not matched to a gene: 4. CDR3 coding DNA: TGTGCCAGCTCACCACTCGACAGGGGCGCTGAAGCTTTCTTT. Amino acids: CASSPLDRGAEAFF.

The chain combines TRBV7-6 with TRBJ2-2, with D hard to call. The CDR3 covers 15 residues. CDR1 and CDR2 from the germline V gene are SGHVS and FNYEAQ. V lost 2 bases and J 5 bases, leaving 12 bases between the germline ends. The CDR3 coding sequence is TGTGCCAGCAGCTTAACCCCCACAAAGACCGGGGAGCTGTTTTTT. It translates to CASSLTPTKTGELFF.

V gene TRBV19 combines with J gene TRBJ2-5; D assignment may be TRBD1 or TRBD2 (6 bases each). Trimming removed 5 bases from V and 9 bases from J, with 16 bases in between. The germline gives CDR1 LNHDA, CDR2 SQIVND (reference sequence). The CDR3 has 13 amino acids. The CDR3 nucleotides are TGTGCCAGTAGTGCCAGGAGGGGGGCGCCCCAGTACTTC. Encoded protein: CASSARRGAPQYF.

The chain combines TRBV27 with TRBJ1-5, with 8 bases fitting TRBD1. This CDR3 is built from 15 residues. Looked up from germline, CDR1 is MNHEY and CDR2 is SMNVEV (reference sequence). V was clipped by 6 bases and J by 6 bases; unmatched bases: 10. CDR3 bases: TGTGCCAGCAGGCTGACAGGGGAGGTTATTCAGCCCCAGCATTTT. Protein product: CASRLTGEVIQPQHF.

This chain connects TRBV6-5 to TRBJ1-6; D is perhaps TRBD1 (6 bases). This CDR3 has 13 amino acids. Looked up from germline, CDR1 is MNHEY and CDR2 is SVGAGI. The V and J ends lost 6 bases and 12 bases respectively, with 15 bases between them. CDR3 protein: CASRDRDIVPLHF. DNA for the CDR3: TGTGCCAGCAGGGACCGGGACATCGTACCCCTCCACTTT.